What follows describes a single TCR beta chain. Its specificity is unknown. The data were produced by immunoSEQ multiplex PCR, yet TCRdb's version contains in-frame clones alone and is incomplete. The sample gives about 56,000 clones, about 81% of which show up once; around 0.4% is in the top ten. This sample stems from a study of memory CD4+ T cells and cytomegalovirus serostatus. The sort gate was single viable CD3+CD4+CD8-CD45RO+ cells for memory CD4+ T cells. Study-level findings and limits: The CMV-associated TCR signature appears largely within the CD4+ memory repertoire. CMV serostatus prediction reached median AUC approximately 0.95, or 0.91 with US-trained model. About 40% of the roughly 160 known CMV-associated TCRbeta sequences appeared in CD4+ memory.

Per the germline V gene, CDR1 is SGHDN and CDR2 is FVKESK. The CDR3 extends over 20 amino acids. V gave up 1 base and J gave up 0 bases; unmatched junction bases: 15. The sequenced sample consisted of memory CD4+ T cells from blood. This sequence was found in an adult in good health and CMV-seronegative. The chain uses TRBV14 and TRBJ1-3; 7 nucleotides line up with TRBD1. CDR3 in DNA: TGTGCCAGCAGCCAAGTCGACAGGGCGAGCCTAATAAGCTCTGGAAACACCATATATTTT. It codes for CASSQVDRASLISSGNTIYF.